Listed here is a single T cell receptor beta chain. There is no known antigen for this receptor. Base qualities are not provided; no much larger clone lies one nucleotide away. This record belongs to a study of T cells in localized non-small cell lung cancer (dated by TCRdb to about 2020). Background for the entire study: The study analyzed T cell repertoires of 200 to 250 early-stage NSCLC patients, comparing tumors and uninvolved tumor-adjacent lungs. All 240 or so NSCLC patients in the cohort were treatment-naive and had localized lung tumors that were resected. NSCLC patients had a mean age of roughly 66 years, and around 140 were male and 85 to 110 female. Results the study describes overall, beyond this receptor: Because multi-region sequencing of the tumors was not done, intratumor heterogeneity could not be ruled out. Of the top 100 tumor clones, a median of roughly 56 were detected in paired uninvolved adjacent lung; some 28 were also among that lung's top 100. Because the study design was exploratory, TCR variables were selected using unadjusted p-values without false-discovery rate correction. The highest T cell clonality was observed in uninvolved tumor-adjacent lung, where clonality exceeded that of tumor, suggesting that antigenic responses were more focused in uninvolved tumor-adjacent lung. Higher blood T cell density associated with longer overall survival, while higher adjacent-lung clonality associated with shorter survival.

TCR beta CDR3 regions were sequenced from DNA using the immunoSEQ Assay. In the paper's pipeline: T cell density was computed as TCR beta template counts normalized to usable DNA estimated by amplifying housekeeping genes. Richness was estimated using the preseqR package, with extrapolation to 400,000 templates for PBMC samples and to 120,000 templates for tissue samples. Clonality was defined by subtracting Pielou's evenness from one. Tissue-enriched TCRs were identified by differential abundance testing using productive amino-acid clonotypes, minimum total count 5 and alpha 0.1. Repertoire overlap between compartments was quantified with the Jaccard Index and Morisita Overlap Index. GLIPH grouped TCR beta CDR3s together with public tetramer-defined viral CDR3s, and a viral motif had to include at least three viral sequences and also show V-gene enrichment. Imported from immuneACCESS, the table was reduced by TCRdb to in-frame sequences with V and J called. These copies leave out some clones; in studies compared against another copy, an unresolved V gene accounts for under half, and the cause of the remainder is not known. D and trimming were read from the DNA, whereas the V and J calls and clone size are those reported in that table. For this sample the table gives fewer than 95,000 clones, of which just over 90% were detected only once. The leading ten clones occupy over 4% of the sample.

V is shortened by 9 bases, J by 0 bases, and the region joining them spans 10 bases. CDR1 and CDR2 were assigned from the germline V gene as SGHNT and YENEEA. The CDR3 has 13 amino acids, counting the end cysteine and phenylalanine. Only the CDR3 DNA is retained, 39 bases long and in frame from the first base. At diagnosis, tumor, uninvolved tumor-adjacent lung and peripheral blood were collected and then preserved as a mix of FFPE and fresh-frozen material. For TCR repertoire profiling, blood samples were analyzed as peripheral blood mononuclear cells. The chain links TRBV11-3 with TRBJ2-3; TRBD1 is a weak D gene call, 5 bases matching. Sample: PBMCs, taken before any cancer treatment. This sequence originates from a woman aged 40-69 years with stage II squamous cell lung carcinoma. The CDR3 region has the sequence CASSRDSTDTQYF. The nucleotides are TGTGCCAGTAGCAGGGATAGCACAGATACGCAGTATTTT.